Shown below are 18 T cell receptor beta chains from a single sample sequenced in a study of PD-1 blockade in classical Hodgkin lymphoma. The sample's time point: cycle 4 day 1 (C4D1), after five to seven weeks of nivolumab. Relapses following autologous stem cell transplantation were seen in all patients, with brentuximab vedotin exposure varying. Assay: immunoSEQ multiplex PCR; the TCRdb copy retains only in-frame clones and omits some. The sample has tens of thousands of clones, 70% to 90% seen once; the top ten hold approximately 8.4%. Here the sequenced sample was peripheral blood mononuclear cells (PBMCs), taken before the fourth cycle of nivolumab. The source of these receptors is a human donor with classical Hodgkin lymphoma.

The V call is TRBV30, the J call TRBJ1-1; a possible D gene is TRBD1 (5 bases). The CDR3 covers 13 residues. Trimming pared 3 bases from V and 7 bases from J, leaving 15 bases between. Germline CDR1 reads GTSNPN; CDR2 reads SVGIG (reference sequence). For the CDR3, the DNA is TGTGCCTGGAGCCCCCGGACGGGGGATGAAGCTTTCTTT. Translating it yields CAWSPRTGDEAFF.

This clone was seen a single time. The gene calls are TRBV29-1 and TRBJ2-1, with D possibly being TRBD1 or TRBD2 (5 bases each). Trimming left V 1 base short and J 6 bases short, with 7 bases between. The CDR3 is 12 residues long. Germline CDR1 and CDR2: SQVTM and ANQGSEA. CDR3 residues: CSVEAGGNEQFF. The CDR3, as DNA: TGCAGCGTTGAAGCTGGGGGCAATGAGCAGTTCTTC.

The rearrangement uses TRBV19 and TRBJ1-2; D uncertain. Germline values: CDR1 LNHDA, CDR2 SQIVND (reference sequence). This CDR3 spans 11 amino acids. Between the trimmed V and J ends, which lost 10 bases and 8 bases, there was a span of 14 bases. The CDR3 spells CATLEFGGYTF. CDR3 in DNA: TGTGCCACTTTGGAGTTTGGGGGCTACACCTTC.

V is TRBV6-1 and J is TRBJ1-6; unclear D gene. The length of the CDR3 is 13 residues. V was pared by 1 base and J by 7 bases, with 5 bases between. CDR1 and CDR2 (germline): MNHNS, SASEGT. DNA of the CDR3: TGTGCCAGCAGTGAAGTGAACAATTCACCCCTCCACTTT. Translation: CASSEVNNSPLHF.

V is TRBV6-6 and J is TRBJ2-3; 9 positions agree with TRBD1. The CDR3 has 15 amino acids. The trim removed 7 bases at V and 1 base at J, leaving 6 bases unmatched. Germline loops: CDR1 MNHNY, CDR2 SVGAGI (reference sequence). CDR3 sequence (DNA): TGTGCCAGCACTTCGAGGACAGGGGGCACAGATACGCAGTATTTT. This sequence encodes CASTSRTGGTDTQYF.

This CDR3 is CATSREAGNSYEQYF. The CDR3 DNA sequence: TGTGCCACCAGCAGAGAAGCGGGGAACTCCTACGAGCAGTACTTC. This chain uses TRBV15 with TRBJ2-7, with 7 bases aligning to TRBD2. The ends lost 0 bases at V and 0 bases at J; junction bases unmatched: 2. The germline CDR1 and CDR2 sequences are LNHNV and YYDKDF (reference sequence). The CDR3 loop spans 15 amino acids.

The chain combines TRBV14 with TRBJ1-1; tentatively, D is TRBD1 (5 bases). Trimming pared 1 base from V and 11 bases from J, leaving 14 bases between. The CDR3 runs to 13 residues. CDR1 and CDR2 (germline): SGHDN, FVKESK. The DNA of the CDR3 is TGTGCCAGCAGCCAAGTACGGGGCCTCGGGGCTTTCTTT. It specifies CASSQVRGLGAFF.

The V gene is TRBV4-1, the J gene TRBJ1-1; 12 bases match TRBD1. The CDR3 has 15 residues. V trimming: 1 base; J trimming: 6 bases; junction bases outside the gene matches: 3. CDR1 is MGHRA, CDR2 YSYEKL, per germline. The CDR3 is CASSQGGTGGPEAFF. The CDR3 DNA follows: TGCGCCAGCAGCCAAGGGGGGACAGGGGGCCCTGAAGCTTTCTTT.

The chain uses TRBV5-1 and TRBJ2-3, with TRBD1 identical over 9 bases. The V gene's germline CDR1 is SGHRS and CDR2 YFSETQ. The CDR3 covers 14 residues. V was clipped by 5 bases and J by 6 bases; unmatched bases: 7. Written as DNA, the CDR3 is TGCGCCAGCAGTAAACAGGGGGCTTCGGATACGCAGTATTTT. Its translation is CASSKQGASDTQYF.

The chain recombines TRBV5-1 with TRBJ1-1; D may be TRBD1 (5 bases). The germline V gene encodes CDR1 SGHRS and CDR2 YFSETQ. This CDR3 is built from 12 residues. V lost 4 bases, J lost 7 bases, and 11 bases lay in between. CDR3 sequence reads: CASSLQGNEAFF. The CDR3 DNA sequence: TGCGCCAGCAGCCTCCAGGGAAATGAAGCTTTCTTT.

The V and J genes are TRBV7-9 and TRBJ2-5; tentative D call: TRBD2 (5 bases). Germline-derived CDR1 and CDR2 are SEHNR and FQNEAQ (reference sequence). Trimming took off 2 bases at V and 5 bases at J, with 18 bases between the two ends. The CDR3 runs 16 residues. The CDR3: CASSLTRGLIGETQYF. As DNA, the CDR3 is TGTGCCAGCAGCTTAACCCGGGGTCTTATCGGGGAGACCCAGTACTTC. The complete variable domain, with remaining parts taken from reference TRBV7-9 and TRBJ2-5, reads DTGVSQNPRHKITKRGQNVTFRCDPISEHNRLYWYRQTLGQGPEFLTYFQNEAQLEKSRLLSDRFSAERPKGSFSTLEIQRTEQGDSAMYLCASSLTRGLIGETQYFGPGTRLLVL.

This sequence joins TRBV5-5 and TRBJ1-2; no firm D call. The CDR3 extends over 12 amino acids. V was pared by 4 bases and J by 5 bases, with 9 bases between. Per germline, CDR1 SGHKS and CDR2 YYEKEE (reference sequence). CDR3 DNA: TGTGCCAGCAGCCTAAGTCAATATGGCTACACCTTC. Translation gives CASSLSQYGYTF.

V is TRBV21-1 and J is TRBJ1-1. TRBV21-1 represents a pseudogene. The CDR3 extends over 14 amino acids. CDR3 coding DNA: TGTGCCAGCCCTAGGGAGGCAGACGCCCAGGGAGCTTTCTTT. It specifies CASPREADAQGAFF.

The V gene is TRBV7-9, the J gene TRBJ1-3, with D possibly matching TRBD1 (5 bases). The V end was cut by 8 bases, the J end by 0 bases, with 20 bases between. CDR3 size: 17 residues. In germline, CDR1 is SEHNR, CDR2 FQNEAQ (reference sequence). The CDR3 nucleotides are TGTGCCAGCCGAGACATAGAGACAGAGTTCTCTGGAAACACCATATATTTT. It encodes CASRDIETEFSGNTIYF.

The chain couples TRBV5-1 to TRBJ1-1; no clear D. Germline CDR1 is SGHRS and CDR2 is YFSETQ. The CDR3 consists of 13 residues. V dropped 4 bases and J dropped 4 bases, with 11 bases sitting between them. The CDR3 DNA reads TGCGCCAGCAGCCGAGACTCGGCCACTGAAGCTTTCTTT. This sequence encodes CASSRDSATEAFF.

J is TRBJ2-4 and V is TRBV11-2; D is possibly TRBD2 (7 bases). The germline V and J ends were trimmed by 0 bases and 3 bases, with 15 bases remaining between them. Germline V gives CDR1 SGHAT, CDR2 FQNNGV. The CDR3 is made up of 17 amino acids. DNA of the CDR3: TGTGCCAGCAGCTTAGATCAATTGGGAGGGGGCAAAAACATTCAGTACTTC. Protein sequence: CASSLDQLGGGKNIQYF.

The V gene is TRBV7-9, the J gene TRBJ2-5, with D unclear. This CDR3 is 14 amino acids long. From germline, CDR1 is SEHNR and CDR2 FQNEAQ (reference sequence). V shed 4 bases and J shed 0 bases, with 9 bases lying between them. The CDR3 nucleotides read TGTGCCAGCAGCTCAGGAATGTACCAAGAGACCCAGTACTTC. It translates to CASSSGMYQETQYF.

Concerning this clone itself: This sample includes further DNA sequences coding for the same CDR3. The chain links TRBV5-1 to TRBJ2-5; D is unresolved. V was clipped by 1 base and J by 2 bases, with 6 bases between them. CDR1 is SGHRS and CDR2 is YFSETQ in the germline V gene. This CDR3 contains 13 residues. Written as DNA, the CDR3 is TGCGCCAGCAGCTTGCAGGTGCAAGAGACCCAGTACTTC. Protein sequence: CASSLQVQETQYF.